This record looks at one T cell receptor (beta chain) sequence and its context. This clone was counted only a few times. Its target antigen remains unknown. No much larger clone exists at a distance of one base, and base qualities are not known. Reading the germline V gene gives CDR1 MNHEY and CDR2 SVGAGI. V and J are truncated by 11 bases and 3 bases respectively, leaving an intervening sequence of 14 bases. The CDR3 runs 12 amino acids, cysteine and phenylalanine included. The read is trimmed to its CDR3 DNA, 36 bases read in frame from base 1. The data were obtained in a study of control samples from healthy donors and cancer patients (dated by TCRdb to 2018 to 2021). The library was generated by the immunoSEQ multiplex PCR assay. The table was pulled from immuneACCESS by TCRdb, which kept in-frame rearrangements only. Such tables lose some clones; where checked, under half of the loss comes from unresolved V genes, and the rest has no known cause. The sample table contains 75,000 to 100,000 clones; only one count was recorded for around nine tenths of them. The top ten clonotypes cover roughly 13% of the sample.

The receptor comes from a man aged 25 to 40 in good health. The rearrangement combines TRBV6-5 with TRBJ2-7; the D gene is perhaps TRBD1 or TRBD2, as each covers 5 bases. Sequenced material: blood. The CDR3 region: CASQRGNYEQYF. The sequenced DNA: TGTGCCTCACAGAGGGGAAACTACGAGCAGTACTTC.